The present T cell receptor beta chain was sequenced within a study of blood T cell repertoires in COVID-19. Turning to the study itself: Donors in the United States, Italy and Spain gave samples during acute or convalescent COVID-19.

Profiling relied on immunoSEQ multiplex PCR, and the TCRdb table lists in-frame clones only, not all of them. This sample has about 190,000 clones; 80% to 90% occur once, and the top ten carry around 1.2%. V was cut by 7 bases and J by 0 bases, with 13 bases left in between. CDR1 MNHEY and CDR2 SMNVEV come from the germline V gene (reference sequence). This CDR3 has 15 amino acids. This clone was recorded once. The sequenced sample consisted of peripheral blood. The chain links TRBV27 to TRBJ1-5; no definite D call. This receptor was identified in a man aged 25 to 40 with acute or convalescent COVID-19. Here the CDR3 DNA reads TGTGCCAGCACCCATGAGAGAAATAGCAATCAGCCCCAGCATTTT. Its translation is CASTHERNSNQPQHF.